This entry is about one T cell receptor beta chain. Sequenced by immunoSEQ multiplex PCR; TCRdb stores in-frame clones only, minus some. The table has 150,000 or so clones, 83% seen once; the top ten hold 4.4%. V trimming: 6 bases; J trimming: 1 base; junction bases outside the gene matches: 9. Per the germline V gene, CDR1 is MNHEY and CDR2 is SVGEGT. This CDR3 has 16 amino acids. This sample was taken from a study of blood T cell repertoires in COVID-19. Study information: PBMCs, B-cell-depleted T cells, or T cells provided the cDNA or gDNA that made up the material.

The receptor's source is a woman aged 45-65 years who had recovered from COVID-19. The V gene is TRBV6-2 or TRBV6-3, the J gene TRBJ1-5; 7 positions match TRBD1. Sequenced sample: PBMCs or T cells enriched from blood (not recorded which). The CDR3 DNA is TGTGCCAGCAGCCACGGACAGGTCGGAAGCAATCAGCCCCAGCATTTT. It encodes CASSHGQVGSNQPQHF.